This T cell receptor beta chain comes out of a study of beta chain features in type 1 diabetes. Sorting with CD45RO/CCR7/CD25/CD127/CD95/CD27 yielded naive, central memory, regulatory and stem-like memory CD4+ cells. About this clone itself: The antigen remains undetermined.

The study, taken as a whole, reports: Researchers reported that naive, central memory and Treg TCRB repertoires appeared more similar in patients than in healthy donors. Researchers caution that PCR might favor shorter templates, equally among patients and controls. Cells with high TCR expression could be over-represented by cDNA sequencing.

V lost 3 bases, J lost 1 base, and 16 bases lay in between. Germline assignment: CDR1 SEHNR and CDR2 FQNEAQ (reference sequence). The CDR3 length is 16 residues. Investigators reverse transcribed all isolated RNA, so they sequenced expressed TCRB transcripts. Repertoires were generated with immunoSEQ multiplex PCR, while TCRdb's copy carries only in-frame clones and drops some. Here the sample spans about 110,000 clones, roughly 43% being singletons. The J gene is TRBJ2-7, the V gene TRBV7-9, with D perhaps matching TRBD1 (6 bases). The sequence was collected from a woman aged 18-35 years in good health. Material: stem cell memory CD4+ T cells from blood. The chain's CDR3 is CASSFLGTRGSYEQYF. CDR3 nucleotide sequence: TGTGCCAGCAGCTTTTTAGGGACGAGGGGGTCCTACGAGCAGTACTTC.